The table lists the clone carrying this T cell receptor beta chain with many counts. Antigen: not known. The sample belongs to a study of T cell repertoires in cytomegalovirus infection. Study information: CMV infection together with matching HLA type was indicated by public TCR beta signatures. Study-wide points: Using cumulative public TCR beta family frequency, the authors identified those who carried CMV together with the relevant HLA. CMV-specific TCR beta clonotypes restricted by HLA-C dominated the ex vivo response.

A single record per CDR3 protein comes from TCRdb applying MiXCR to the reads. This table holds approximately 490,000 distinct CDR3 sequences, approximately 11% found once. The specimen was PBMCs. This TCR was recovered from a human donor in good health (CMV status not recorded). Some clones in this sample may be carry-over from other donors' samples.

This chain's CDR3 is CASSSSRTYEQYF. The DNA of the CDR3 is TGTGCCAGCAGTTCCAGCCGAACCTACGAGCAGTACTTC. The chain has TRBV11-2 and TRBJ2-7; no clear D. Deletions cut 6 bases from V and 2 bases from J, with 11 bases between. Germline CDR1 is SGHAT and CDR2 is FQNNGV. The CDR3 contains 13 residues.